These 11 T cell receptor beta chains share one sample of origin, sequenced in a study of control samples from healthy donors and cancer patients. Here immunoSEQ multiplex PCR was the method, and the copy in TCRdb shows in-frame clones only, minus some. Its listing shows about 190,000 clones. Sequenced sample: blood. Every receptor here comes from a woman aged 25-40 years in good health.

V gene TRBV5-4 combines with J gene TRBJ2-7; 10 positions match TRBD1. The CDR3 contains 16 residues. V trimming: 2 bases; J trimming: 3 bases; junction bases outside the gene matches: 8. CDR1 and CDR2 from the germline V gene are SGHNT and YYREEE (reference sequence). The CDR3 protein is CASSLGPGTGVYEQYF. The CDR3, as DNA: TGTGCCAGCAGCTTAGGCCCCGGGACAGGGGTCTACGAGCAGTACTTC.

The chain combines TRBV6-5 with TRBJ1-2, with D uncertain. V was shortened by 3 bases and J by 2 bases, with 16 bases between the two germline ends. Germline V gene data show CDR1 as MNHEY and CDR2 as SVGAGI. This CDR3 region has 16 residues. DNA of the CDR3: TGTGCCAGCAGTTATTTTATCCCGGGATTCAACTATGGCTACACCTTC. It translates to CASSYFIPGFNYGYTF.

The chain joins TRBV25-1 to TRBJ1-1, with 7 bases matching TRBD1. V shed 1 base, J shed 6 bases, and the junction held 5 bases outside the gene matches. Looked up from germline, CDR1 is MGHDK and CDR2 is SYGVNS. The CDR3 runs to 14 residues. The CDR3 coding sequence is TGTGCCAGCAGTGAATCTACAGGGGACTCTGAAGCTTTCTTT. This codes for CASSESTGDSEAFF.

The J gene is TRBJ2-7, the V gene TRBV5-1; the D is unclear. Per the germline V gene, CDR1 is SGHRS and CDR2 is YFSETQ. Trimming left V 0 bases short and J 1 base short, with 14 bases between. The CDR3 consists of 16 residues. CDR3 sequence reads: CASSLAPDSSSYEQYF. CDR3 coding DNA: TGCGCCAGCAGCTTGGCCCCAGATTCTAGTTCCTACGAGCAGTACTTC.

This chain connects TRBV4-1 to TRBJ1-5; D not resolved. The germline V gene has CDR1 MGHRA and CDR2 YSYEKL. Between the trimmed V and J ends, which lost 0 bases and 5 bases, there was a span of 14 bases. CDR3 length equals 16 residues. CDR3 residues: CASSQDSRVGYQPQHF. As DNA, the CDR3 is TGCGCCAGCAGCCAAGATTCGAGGGTTGGGTATCAGCCCCAGCATTTT.

The chain joins TRBV6-5 to TRBJ1-1; D not certain. Trimming cost V 2 bases and J 6 bases, with 10 bases left between them. CDR3 length: 13 amino acids. Germline-derived CDR1 and CDR2 are MNHEY and SVGAGI. CDR3 loop: CASSYRDSAEAFF. CDR3 bases: TGTGCCAGCAGTTACCGGGATTCCGCTGAAGCTTTCTTT.

The rearrangement joins TRBV30 to TRBJ2-2; D gene unclear. The CDR3 length is 12 residues. Trimming shortened V by 1 base and J by 5 bases, and 5 bases separated the two germline ends. Germline V gene sequence: CDR1 GTSNPN, CDR2 SVGIG (reference sequence). CDR3 coding DNA: TGTGCCTGGAGTGCCTCAACCGGGGAGCTGTTTTTT. Its protein is CAWSASTGELFF.

The V call is TRBV4-2, the J call TRBJ2-1, with 10 positions matching TRBD2. The J segment lost 6 bases and the V segment lost 1 base, leaving 9 bases of the junction unmatched. The CDR3 totals 17 residues. CDR1 and CDR2 from the germline V gene are LGHNA and YNFKEQ. The CDR3, as DNA: TGTGCCAGCAGCCAAGCCCAACTAGCGGGGTTCCCCAATGAGCAGTTCTTC. It is translated as CASSQAQLAGFPNEQFF.

J is TRBJ2-7 and V is TRBV9, with D uncertain. Germline values: CDR1 SGDLS, CDR2 YYNGEE. The length of the CDR3 is 15 residues. Trimming pared 5 bases from V and 0 bases from J, leaving 15 bases between. CDR3 sequence: CASSQNSGPSYEQYF. The CDR3 DNA sequence: TGTGCCAGCAGTCAAAACTCTGGGCCCTCCTACGAGCAGTACTTC. Full variable domain (missing parts from reference TRBV9 and TRBJ2-7): DSGVTQTPKHLITATGQRVTLRCSPRSGDLSVYWYQQSLDQGLQFLIQYYNGEERAKGNILERFSAQQFPDLHSELNLSSLELGDSALYFCASSQNSGPSYEQYFGPGTRLTVT.

V is TRBV28 and J is TRBJ2-3; no clear D gene. CDR3 size: 14 residues. Looked up from germline, CDR1 is MDHEN and CDR2 is SYDVKM. The V and J ends lost 3 bases and 2 bases respectively, with 9 bases between them. The DNA for the CDR3 is TGTGCCAGCAGTTTTGGATTTTTCACAGATACGCAGTATTTT. This encodes CASSFGFFTDTQYF.

This chain joins TRBV18 and TRBJ1-2, with D possibly matching TRBD1 (5 bases). V dropped 6 bases and J dropped 5 bases, with 16 bases sitting between them. Germline V gives CDR1 KGHSH, CDR2 LQKENI. The CDR3 has 14 amino acids. This CDR3 reads CASSPSREGYGYTF. The CDR3 DNA is TGTGCCAGCTCCCCTAGCAGGGAGGGGTATGGCTACACCTTC.